Presented here are 23 T cell receptor beta chains from one specimen sequenced in a study of blood T cell repertoires in COVID-19. Assay used: immunoSEQ multiplex PCR; TCRdb lists only in-frame clones, some missing. The repertoire includes about 80,000 clones, almost 85% of them detected once, and about 12% sits in the top ten. Sequenced sample: peripheral blood. Receptors were obtained from an elderly man with acute or convalescent COVID-19.

CDR3 sequence: CATQGQGVVGELFF. CDR3 DNA sequence: TGTGCCACCCAGGGACAGGGGGTTGTAGGGGAGCTGTTTTTT. V and J are TRBV19 and TRBJ2-2, with 11 bases matching TRBD1. CDR1 and CDR2 from the germline V gene are LNHDA and SQIVND (reference sequence). CDR3 length equals 14 residues. The ends lost 10 bases at V and 8 bases at J; junction bases unmatched: 9.

The chain has TRBV3-1 (or the pseudogene TRBV3-2) and TRBJ2-1; TRBD2 might be the D (5 bases). This CDR3 spans 14 amino acids. The germline gives CDR1 LGHDT, CDR2 YNNKEL (reference sequence). The germline V and J ends were trimmed by 7 bases and 4 bases, with 14 bases remaining between them. This CDR3 is CASTLGKAYNEQFF. CDR3 in DNA: TGTGCCAGCACTCTCGGGAAGGCTTACAATGAGCAGTTCTTC.

The CDR3 nucleotides read TGTGCCAGCAGCTTAGGGCAGCTCACAGATACGCAGTATTTT. The encoded protein is CASSLGQLTDTQYF. The V gene is TRBV7-3, the J gene TRBJ2-3, with no clear D. Trimming shortened V by 2 bases and J by 2 bases, and 8 bases separated the two germline ends. The length of the CDR3 is 14 residues. Per the germline V gene, CDR1 is SGHTA and CDR2 is FQGTGA.

The chain is built from TRBV7-9 and TRBJ2-7; D possibly corresponds to TRBD1 (5 bases). This CDR3 is 17 amino acids long. Germline V gene data show CDR1 as SEHNR and CDR2 as FQNEAQ (reference sequence). V lost 5 bases and J lost 4, with 24 bases in between. In nucleotides, the CDR3 is TGTGCCAGCAGCCCGAGGCAAGGGGCGCAAAACTGGTACGAGCAGTACTTC. Its translation: CASSPRQGAQNWYEQYF.

This sequence joins TRBV6-5 and TRBJ2-2; 9 positions agree with TRBD2. Germline CDR1 is MNHEY and CDR2 is SVGAGI. This CDR3 contains 14 residues. J gave up 9 bases and V 6 bases, and 8 bases lay outside the gene matches. The chain's CDR3 is CASSSGTSKRELFF. CDR3 nucleotide sequence: TGTGCCAGCAGCTCCGGGACTAGCAAGAGGGAGCTGTTTTTT.

V and J are TRBV24-1 and TRBJ2-7; 10 bases are a match to TRBD1. CDR3 size: 15 residues. With V trimmed by 7 bases and J by 5 bases, 10 bases remained unmatched. Germline lookup yields CDR1 KGHDR and CDR2 SFDVKD. CDR3 DNA sequence: TGTGCCACCAGCGCGGGACAGGGGCTGTTTGACGAGCAGTACTTC. Residues: CATSAGQGLFDEQYF.

The DNA for the CDR3 is TGTGCCAGCGTGACAGGGGGACCGAGAGATACGCAGTATTTT. Translated, it gives CASVTGGPRDTQYF. This chain connects TRBV2 to TRBJ2-3; 9 nucleotides align to TRBD1. Germline CDR1 SNHLY, CDR2 FYNNEI. Trimming at V came to 8 bases and at J to 5 bases, leaving 8 bases not matched to a gene. CDR3 size: 14 residues. Based on the CDR3 plus reference TRBV2 and TRBJ2-3, the full variable domain is EPEVTQTPSHQVTQMGQEVILRCVPISNHLYFYWYRQILGQKVEFLVSFYNNEISEKSEIFDDQFSVERPDGSNFTLKIRSTKLEDSAMYFCASVTGGPRDTQYFGPGTRLTVL.

The rearrangement links TRBV7-3 to TRBJ1-6, with a possible D match to TRBD1 (6 bases). CDR1 is SGHTA, CDR2 FQGTGA, per germline. V lost 2 bases and J lost 7, with 9 bases in between. CDR3 length: 14 amino acids. This chain's CDR3 is CASSLGTQNSPLHF. The CDR3 DNA is TGTGCCAGCAGCTTAGGGACACAGAATTCACCCCTCCACTTT.

On this clone itself: A read error may produce the germline difference seen at one junction end. The chain recombines TRBV14 with TRBJ2-7, with 7 positions matching TRBD1. CDR1 SGHDN and CDR2 FVKESK come from the germline V gene. The CDR3 runs to 13 residues. CDR3 bases: TGTGCCAGCAGCCAAGACCTAGGGGACAGTGCTCACTTC. It is translated as CASSQDLGDSAHF.

The chain combines TRBV6-5 with TRBJ1-4, with TRBD1 matching over 8 bases. The CDR3 totals 16 residues. Trimming at V came to 0 bases and at J to 4 bases, leaving 4 bases not matched to a gene. Germline CDR1 is MNHEY and CDR2 is SVGAGI. CDR3 protein: CASSYSTGAINEKLFF. The CDR3, as DNA: TGTGCCAGCAGTTACTCGACAGGGGCCATTAATGAAAAACTGTTTTTT.

This clone was observed a handful of times. The gene calls are TRBV27 and TRBJ1-1; unclear D gene. The CDR3 has 14 residues. Per germline, CDR1 MNHEY and CDR2 SMNVEV (reference sequence). The V end lost 0 bases, the J end lost 10 bases, and 15 bases lay between the germline ends. CDR3: CASSLSTGLKGAFF. The CDR3 nucleotides are TGTGCCAGCAGTTTATCGACGGGGTTAAAGGGAGCTTTCTTT.

V usage is TRBV10-3 and J usage is TRBJ2-7; D is possibly TRBD2 (6 bases). The germline V gene has CDR1 ENHRY and CDR2 SYGVKD. V was shortened by 6 bases and J by 2 bases, with 14 bases between the two germline ends. The CDR3 length is 14 residues. The CDR3 coding sequence is TGTGCCATCAGCCAGGGACTGCCTGCCTACGAGCAGTACTTC. This encodes CAISQGLPAYEQYF.

The chain links TRBV5-6 to TRBJ2-5, with no clear D. Germline V gene data show CDR1 as SGHDT and CDR2 as YYEEEE. V was shortened by 2 bases and J by 5 bases, with 10 bases between the two germline ends. The CDR3 runs 13 residues. The CDR3 protein is CASSLQRMETQYF. CDR3 bases: TGTGCCAGCAGCTTACAAAGAATGGAGACCCAGTACTTC.

This chain links TRBV27 with TRBJ1-1; TRBD1 agrees at 8 bases. Trimming took 0 bases from V and 1 from J; bases not matched to a gene: 1. Germline assignment: CDR1 MNHEY and CDR2 SMNVEV (reference sequence). The CDR3 is 15 amino acids. CDR3 bases: TGTGCCAGCAGTTTATCAGACAGGGGGAACACTGAAGCTTTCTTT. Translation: CASSLSDRGNTEAFF.

In this sample, this clone turned up once. The chain is built from TRBV5-1 and TRBJ2-7; 8 positions match TRBD2. This CDR3 spans 14 amino acids. CDR1 and CDR2 from the germline V gene are SGHRS and YFSETQ. The ends lost 4 bases at V and 0 bases at J; junction bases unmatched: 3. The CDR3 is CASSHLAGSYEQYF. CDR3 in DNA: TGCGCCAGCAGCCACCTAGCGGGCTCCTACGAGCAGTACTTC.

The chain carries TRBV30 and TRBJ1-5; 11 bases are a match to TRBD1. CDR1 and CDR2 (germline): GTSNPN, SVGIG (reference sequence). V shed 3 bases and J 6 bases; nucleotides not matched to a gene: 13. CDR3 length: 17 amino acids. The CDR3 protein is CAWSSWGQGVGSQPQHF. The CDR3 region has the DNA TGTGCCTGGAGCTCGTGGGGACAGGGGGTGGGTAGTCAGCCCCAGCATTTT.

This chain links TRBV20-1 with TRBJ1-1; D possibly corresponds to TRBD1 (5 bases). The V end lost 3 bases, the J end lost 0 bases, and 11 bases lay between the germline ends. Germline assignment: CDR1 DFQATT and CDR2 SNEGSKA (reference sequence). The CDR3 covers 14 residues. The DNA of the CDR3 is TGCAGTGCTAGTTCCGGGGGGATGAACACTGAAGCTTTCTTT. Translation gives CSASSGGMNTEAFF.

The V call is TRBV27, the J call TRBJ1-2, with D tentatively TRBD1 (5 bases). The germline gives CDR1 MNHEY, CDR2 SMNVEV (reference sequence). This CDR3 is built from 12 residues. Trimming took off 8 bases at V and 3 bases at J, with 10 bases between the two ends. The CDR3: CASGAGHYGYTF. The CDR3 DNA follows: TGTGCCAGCGGGGCAGGGCACTATGGCTACACCTTC.

The gene calls are TRBV7-2 and TRBJ2-2; no clear D gene. With 6 bases removed from V and 8 bases from J, the gap between germline ends came to 10 bases. The CDR3 runs to 12 residues. Germline lookup yields CDR1 SGHTA and CDR2 FQGNSA. The CDR3 reads CASSNMRGELFF. The CDR3 DNA reads TGTGCCAGCAGTAACATGCGGGGGGAGCTGTTTTTT. Looking up the rest from reference TRBV7-2 and TRBJ2-2 gives the full variable domain: GAGVSQSPSNKVTEKGKDVELRCDPISGHTALYWYRQSLGQGLEFLIYFQGNSAPDKSGLPSDRFSAERTGGSVSTLTIQRTQQEDSAVYLCASSNMRGELFFGEGSRLTVL.

This clone has more than one count but fewer than ten. The gene calls are TRBV5-1 and TRBJ1-2; no firm D call. Germline-derived CDR1 and CDR2 are SGHRS and YFSETQ. The V end lost 4 bases, the J end lost 2 bases, and 9 bases lay between the germline ends. CDR3 length: 13 residues. The CDR3 reads CASSVLGNYGYTF. The CDR3, as DNA: TGCGCCAGCAGCGTACTAGGAAACTATGGCTACACCTTC.

The chain is built from TRBV9 and TRBJ2-3, with 10 bases matching TRBD2. CDR1 is SGDLS and CDR2 is YYNGEE in the germline V gene. V was clipped by 0 bases and J by 4 bases; unmatched bases: 8. The CDR3 is made up of 17 amino acids. The chain's CDR3 is CASSVASASGGADTQYF. The CDR3, as DNA: TGTGCCAGCAGCGTAGCGTCCGCTAGCGGGGGCGCAGATACGCAGTATTTT.

The chain is built from TRBV7-8 and TRBJ2-6; D is unclear. The V gene lost 2 bases and the J gene lost 0 bases, with 11 bases spanning the gap. The CDR3 loop spans 17 amino acids. Germline values: CDR1 SGHVS, CDR2 FQNEAQ. DNA of the CDR3: TGTGCCAGCAGCTTATTGGGCAGGAACTCTGGGGCCAACGTCCTGACTTTC. The encoded protein is CASSLLGRNSGANVLTF.

As for this clone: Other DNA sequences within the sample encode an identical CDR3. The V and J genes are TRBV12-3 or TRBV12-4 and TRBJ1-1; D unresolved. The length of the CDR3 is 13 residues. Trimming stripped 5 bases from V and 5 bases from J, with 12 bases between. CDR3 sequence: CASSPGWRTEAFF. The CDR3 coding sequence is TGTGCCAGCAGTCCCGGGTGGCGGACTGAAGCTTTCTTT.